This T cell receptor beta chain was sequenced for a study of T cells in Graves' hyperthyroidism and ophthalmopathy. From RNA transcripts, TCR beta CDR3 regions were amplified. The TCR CDR3 was amplified in a first-round RT-PCR using the HTBI primer set. TCRdb ran MiXCR on the multiplex PCR reads and lists one entry per CDR3 protein. The sample consists of roughly 300,000 distinct CDR3 sequences, roughly a fifth of them appearing once. V shed 5 bases and J 5 bases; nucleotides not matched to a gene: 6. The CDR3 runs 13 residues. Germline CDR1 and CDR2: SNHLY and FYNNEI. This clonotype has ten or more counts.

The TCR originated in a woman aged 45 to 65 with Graves' hyperthyroidism. The V gene is TRBV2, the J gene TRBJ2-7; 7 bases are shared with TRBD1. Sequencing used blood. For the CDR3, the DNA is TGTGCCAGCAGTTACAACAGGGGCCACGAGCAGTACTTC. Encoded protein: CASSYNRGHEQYF.